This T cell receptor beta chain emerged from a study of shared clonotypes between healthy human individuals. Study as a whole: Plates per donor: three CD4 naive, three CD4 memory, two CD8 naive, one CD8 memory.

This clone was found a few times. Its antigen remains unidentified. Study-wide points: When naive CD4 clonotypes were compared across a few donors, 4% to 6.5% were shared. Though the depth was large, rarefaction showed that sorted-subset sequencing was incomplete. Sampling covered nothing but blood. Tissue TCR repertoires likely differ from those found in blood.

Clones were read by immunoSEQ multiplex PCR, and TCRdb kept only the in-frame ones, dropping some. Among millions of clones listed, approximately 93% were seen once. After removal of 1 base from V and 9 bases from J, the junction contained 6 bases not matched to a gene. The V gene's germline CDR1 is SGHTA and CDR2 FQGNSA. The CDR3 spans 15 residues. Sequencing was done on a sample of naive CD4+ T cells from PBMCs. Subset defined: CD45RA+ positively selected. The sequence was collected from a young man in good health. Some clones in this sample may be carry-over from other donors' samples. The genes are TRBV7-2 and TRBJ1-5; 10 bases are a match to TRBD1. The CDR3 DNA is TGTGCCAGCAGCTTAGACCGACAGGGGGCATGGCCCCAGCATTTT. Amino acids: CASSLDRQGAWPQHF. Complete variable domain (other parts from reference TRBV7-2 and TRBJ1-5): GAGVSQSPSNKVTEKGKDVELRCDPISGHTALYWYRQSLGQGLEFLIYFQGNSAPDKSGLPSDRFSAERTGGSVSTLTIQRTQQEDSAVYLCASSLDRQGAWPQHFGDGTRLSIL.